This entry lists 11 T cell receptor beta chains sequenced from one sample in a study of blood T cell repertoires in COVID-19. Generated by immunoSEQ multiplex PCR, the TCRdb table keeps only in-frame clones and is missing some. The repertoire has 390,000 or so clones, around 87% of them found once; the top ten carry about 6.8%. The sequenced material came from peripheral blood. These receptors were obtained from a man aged 18 to 29 with active or convalescent COVID-19.

The genes are TRBV3-1 (or the pseudogene TRBV3-2) and TRBJ1-1; D call uncertain. The V gene lost 0 bases and the J gene lost 0 bases, with 11 bases spanning the gap. The length of the CDR3 is 16 residues. The germline gives CDR1 LGHDT, CDR2 YNNKEL (reference sequence). This CDR3 reads CASSQEATVMNTEAFF. The CDR3, as DNA: TGTGCCAGCAGCCAAGAAGCGACGGTAATGAACACTGAAGCTTTCTTT.

This sequence joins TRBV6-5 and TRBJ2-1; maybe TRBD1 (6 bases). The CDR3 runs to 15 residues. From germline, CDR1 is MNHEY and CDR2 SVGAGI. V was cut by 6 bases and J by 3 bases, with 15 bases left in between. CDR3 nucleotide sequence: TGTGCCAGCAGCAGGGGAACGGGCATCTACAATGAGCAGTTCTTC. Translated: CASSRGTGIYNEQFF.

The V and J genes are TRBV27 and TRBJ1-2; TRBD1 matches 9 bases. The CDR3 is 15 amino acids. Trimming took 5 bases from V and 8 from J; bases not matched to a gene: 12. CDR1 is MNHEY, CDR2 SMNVEV, per germline (reference sequence). The CDR3 region is CASSLGQGRAGGYTF. CDR3 sequence (DNA): TGTGCCAGCAGTCTAGGACAGGGGAGGGCGGGGGGCTACACCTTC.

The CDR3 bases are TGTGCCAGCAGTGAACCTTATGACAGGGGGCGTTACGAGCAGTACTTC. Amino acid sequence: CASSEPYDRGRYEQYF. The chain recombines TRBV6-1 with TRBJ2-7; TRBD1 agrees at 10 bases. The CDR3 spans 16 residues. Per germline, CDR1 MNHNS and CDR2 SASEGT. J lost 4 bases, V lost 2 bases, and 8 bases had no gene match.

The chain couples TRBV6-5 to TRBJ1-2, with a possible D match to TRBD1 (6 bases). With 6 bases removed from V and 4 bases from J, the gap between germline ends came to 18 bases. Germline V gene sequence: CDR1 MNHEY, CDR2 SVGAGI. CDR3 length equals 15 residues. The CDR3 is CASRNPEGQIYGYTF. The CDR3 bases are TGTGCCAGCAGAAACCCGGAAGGACAGATCTATGGCTACACCTTC.

This sequence joins TRBV4-3 and TRBJ2-1; D might be TRBD1 (5 bases). Germline CDR1 reads LGHNA; CDR2 reads YSLEER. V dropped 4 bases and J dropped 8 bases, with 18 bases sitting between them. The CDR3 loop spans 15 amino acids. Here the CDR3 DNA reads TGCGCCAGCAGCCCCCGTTTTCAGGGCGACCATGAGCAGTTCTTC. Its translation: CASSPRFQGDHEQFF.

The sample holds a few counts of this clone. The V call is TRBV25-1, the J call TRBJ2-4, with 9 bases lining up with TRBD2. The trim removed 5 bases at V and 1 base at J, leaving 0 bases unmatched. Germline assignment: CDR1 MGHDK and CDR2 SYGVNS. CDR3 length: 14 residues. In DNA form, the CDR3 reads TGTGCCAGCAGTAGCGGGAGGGCCAAAAACATTCAGTACTTC. Translated, it gives CASSSGRAKNIQYF.

V gene TRBV3-1 (or the pseudogene TRBV3-2) combines with J gene TRBJ1-5; D might be TRBD1 (5 bases). The CDR3 totals 13 residues. V was cut by 5 bases and J by 7 bases, with 12 bases left in between. Germline V CDR1 and CDR2: LGHDT, YNNKEL (reference sequence). The CDR3 spells CASSRGLGQPQHF. DNA for the CDR3: TGTGCCAGCAGCAGGGGCCTCGGACAGCCCCAGCATTTT.

The rearrangement uses TRBV3-1 (or the pseudogene TRBV3-2) and TRBJ2-5, with 7 bases identical to TRBD2. J gave up 5 bases and V 0 bases, and 15 bases lay outside the gene matches. The CDR3 is 18 amino acids. Germline CDR1 LGHDT, CDR2 YNNKEL (reference sequence). CDR3 region: CASSQDFRGEEGWETQYF. Here the CDR3 DNA reads TGTGCCAGCAGCCAAGATTTCCGGGGGGAGGAAGGGTGGGAGACCCAGTACTTC.

V is TRBV24-1 and J is TRBJ2-5; D remains ambiguous. The CDR3 runs to 13 residues. Germline loops: CDR1 KGHDR, CDR2 SFDVKD. Between the trimmed V and J ends, which lost 3 bases and 7 bases, there was a span of 11 bases. The CDR3 loop reads CATSDTAMGTQYF. CDR3 DNA: TGTGCCACCAGTGATACAGCAATGGGGACCCAGTACTTC.

The V gene is TRBV2, the J gene TRBJ1-2; TRBD1 is a possible D gene (5 bases). The CDR3 consists of 12 residues. Germline CDR1 is SNHLY and CDR2 is FYNNEI. Between the trimmed V and J ends, which lost 4 bases and 4 bases, there was a span of 7 bases. CDR3 protein: CASSAGFYGYTF. CDR3 DNA sequence: TGTGCCAGCAGTGCAGGGTTCTATGGCTACACCTTC.